This TCR beta chain emerged from a study of T cell repertoires in cytomegalovirus infection. Study as a whole: Recently identified HLA-C-restricted CMV epitopes were among the peptides used. Matching HLA type, along with CMV infection, was indicated by public TCR beta signatures.

General study points: HLA-C-restricted, CMV-specific TCR beta clonotypes were dominant ex vivo.

Comment on this clonotype: The antigen remains unidentified.

The CDR3 covers 16 residues. Germline loops: CDR1 SEHNR, CDR2 FQNEAQ (reference sequence). Trimming took 5 bases from V and 1 from J, leaving 17 bases between them. Using its own MiXCR run on the reads, TCRdb lists one record per CDR3 protein. The repertoire holds about 71,000 distinct CDR3 sequences, with approximately 20% as singletons. The source was CD8+ T cells from cultured PBMCs, collected from culture after CMV antigen stimulation. The chain uses TRBV7-9 and TRBJ1-1; D unclear. This clonotype was sampled from a human donor in good health (CMV status not recorded). Some clones in this sample may be carry-over from other donors' samples. CDR3 in amino acids: CASSPTGREWNTEAFF. The CDR3 nucleotides read TGTGCCAGCAGCCCCACTGGCCGGGAATGGAACACTGAAGCTTTCTTT.